What follows are 14 T cell receptor beta chains derived from one specimen sequenced in a study of early T cells in non-severe SARS-CoV-2 infection. TCRdb analysed the 5' RACE reads with MiXCR anew, one entry per CDR3 protein. The table has tens of thousands of distinct CDR3 sequences, more than 9% seen once. Sequenced material: whole blood. The receptors here all came from an adult who was a healthcare worker with PCR-confirmed SARS-CoV-2 infection or an uninfected control (not recorded which).

This clonotype was observed a handful of times. The chain employs TRBV3-1 and TRBJ1-1; D is ambiguous. Trimming took off 2 bases at V and 1 base at J, with 5 bases between the two ends. CDR1 is LGHDT, CDR2 YNNKEL, per germline (reference sequence). The CDR3 runs to 13 residues. As DNA, the CDR3 is TGTGCCAGCAGCCAAAGAGAGAACACTGAAGCTTTCTTT. This sequence encodes CASSQRENTEAFF. The full variable domain, rest sourced from reference TRBV3-1 and TRBJ1-1, is DTAVSQTPKYLVTQMGNDKSIKCEQNLGHDTMYWYKQDSKKFLKIMFSYNNKELIINETVPNRFSPKSPDKAHLNLHINSLELGDSAVYFCASSQRENTEAFFGQGTRLTVV.

This clonotype was counted between two and nine times. This chain joins TRBV29-1 and TRBJ1-3, with D perhaps matching TRBD1 (5 bases). This CDR3 is built from 13 residues. Germline V gives CDR1 SQVTM, CDR2 ANQGSEA. Trimming stripped 3 bases from V and 4 bases from J, with 10 bases between. CDR3 nucleotide sequence: TGCAGCGTTGACAGGGTGGCCGGAAACACCATATATTTT. Its protein product is CSVDRVAGNTIYF.

The chain has TRBV5-6 and TRBJ1-4; D unclear. Trimming removed 1 base from V and 5 bases from J, with 9 bases in between. Germline lookup yields CDR1 SGHDT and CDR2 YYEEEE. The CDR3 totals 14 residues. This chain's CDR3 is CASSLRRPNEKLFF. The CDR3 DNA is TGTGCCAGCAGCTTGCGTCGGCCCAATGAAAAACTGTTTTTT.

V usage is TRBV7-2 and J usage is TRBJ1-2; tentative D call: TRBD1 (5 bases). Deletions cut 2 bases from V and 3 bases from J, with 10 bases between. The CDR3 covers 14 residues. Germline values: CDR1 SGHTA, CDR2 FQGNSA. The CDR3 DNA reads as TGTGCCAGCAGCTTAATCAGGGACCACTATGGCTACACCTTC. Translated: CASSLIRDHYGYTF. Supplemented by reference TRBV7-2 and TRBJ1-2, the full variable domain reads GAGVSQSPSNKVTEKGKDVELRCDPISGHTALYWYRQSLGQGLEFLIYFQGNSAPDKSGLPSDRFSAERTGGSVSTLTIQRTQQEDSAVYLCASSLIRDHYGYTFGSGTRLTVV.

The sample holds many counts of this clonotype. The chain recombines TRBV29-1 with TRBJ1-1; no reliable D call. Per germline, CDR1 SQVTM and CDR2 ANQGSEA. V lost 8 bases and J 5 bases, leaving 21 bases between the germline ends. This CDR3 is 14 amino acids long. CDR3 in amino acids: CSSLSKVTGTEAFF. CDR3 nucleotides: TGCAGCTCATTGAGTAAGGTGACGGGGACTGAAGCTTTCTTT.

This clonotype was observed a few times. The genes are TRBV10-3 and TRBJ2-3; D possibly corresponds to TRBD1 (8 bases). V was shortened by 11 bases and J by 3 bases, with 21 bases between the two germline ends. This CDR3 has 15 amino acids. Looked up from germline, CDR1 is ENHRY and CDR2 is SYGVKD. The CDR3 region has the DNA TGTGCCTCCGCGGGGGACAGGAGCGAGACAGATACGCAGTATTTT. It yields the protein CASAGDRSETDTQYF.

This clonotype was seen only a few times. This chain connects TRBV6-5 to TRBJ2-7, with D possibly matching TRBD1 (5 bases). Germline V gene data show CDR1 as MNHEY and CDR2 as SVGAGI. The CDR3 runs to 12 residues. The germline V and J ends were trimmed by 5 bases and 2 bases, with 7 bases remaining between them. In nucleotides, the CDR3 is TGTGCCAGCAGTCAGGGAACCTACGAGCAGTACTTC. Translation: CASSQGTYEQYF.

This clonotype has a count of ten or more. V is TRBV6-1 and J is TRBJ2-7; 9 positions agree with TRBD1. Germline V gene sequence: CDR1 MNHNS, CDR2 SASEGT. V lost 2 bases to trimming and J lost 7 bases; unmatched junction nucleotides: 9. CDR3 length: 15 residues. The chain's CDR3 is CASSEIRDRGKEQYF. The CDR3 coding sequence is TGTGCCAGCAGTGAAATCCGAGACAGGGGGAAAGAGCAGTACTTC.

This clonotype was counted at least ten times. The rearrangement links TRBV5-5 to TRBJ2-7; the D gene is possibly TRBD2 (6 bases). V was clipped by 1 base and J by 1 base, with 12 bases between them. This CDR3 contains 15 residues. Germline V gives CDR1 SGHKS, CDR2 YYEKEE (reference sequence). The CDR3 spells CASSLNRESSYEQYF. CDR3 nucleotides: TGTGCCAGCAGCTTGAACCGGGAGAGTTCCTACGAGCAGTACTTC.

The chain combines TRBV6-6 with TRBJ1-1; 7 bases agree with TRBD1. V dropped 2 bases and J dropped 5; count of bases not matched to a gene: 5. Germline CDR1 reads MNHNY; CDR2 reads SVGAGI (reference sequence). This CDR3 has 14 residues. CDR3 residues: CASSYEGAWTEAFF. CDR3 coding DNA: TGTGCCAGCAGTTACGAGGGGGCTTGGACTGAAGCTTTCTTT.

This clonotype was detected only a few times. This chain uses TRBV6-6 with TRBJ1-2; 10 bases agree with TRBD1. Germline values: CDR1 MNHNY, CDR2 SVGAGI (reference sequence). V trimming: 0 bases; J trimming: 6 bases; junction bases outside the gene matches: 4. The CDR3 has 15 residues. In nucleotides, the CDR3 is TGTGCCAGCAGTTACTCCCCCGGGACAGGGGATGGCTACACCTTC. Protein product: CASSYSPGTGDGYTF.

This clonotype was counted a few times. The rearrangement joins TRBV4-2 to TRBJ2-7; maybe TRBD1 (6 bases). Germline V gene lookup returns CDR1 LGHNA and CDR2 YNFKEQ. Deletions cut 3 bases from V and 3 bases from J, with 12 bases between. CDR3 length equals 14 residues. The CDR3 is CASSQDIRGYEQYF. DNA of the CDR3: TGTGCCAGCAGCCAGGACATCAGGGGCTACGAGCAGTACTTC.

This chain uses TRBV7-2 with TRBJ2-1, with D tentatively TRBD2 (6 bases). CDR1 and CDR2 (germline): SGHTA, FQGNSA. Trimming removed 5 bases at V and 0 bases at J, with 11 bases between. This CDR3 is built from 15 residues. The CDR3 nucleotides are TGTGCCAGCAGCACCCTAGCGAGCTCCTACAATGAGCAGTTCTTC. The encoded protein is CASSTLASSYNEQFF.

This chain links TRBV20-1 with TRBJ1-4; D call uncertain. V was pared by 0 bases and J by 12 bases, with 20 bases between. CDR1 and CDR2 from the germline V gene are DFQATT and SNEGSKA (reference sequence). The CDR3 is 15 amino acids. DNA for the CDR3: TGCAGTGCTAGAGATTTGAGGTTGTCGGGAGAAGAACTGTTTTTT. It yields the protein CSARDLRLSGEELFF.